The T cell receptor beta chain described here comes from a study of OX40 agonist ivuxolimab in advanced cancers. Data came from immunoSEQ multiplex PCR; TCRdb stores just in-frame clones and leaves some out. The table lists approximately 74,000 clones, almost 85% of them singletons. This receptor was identified in an adult with an advanced solid tumor such as melanoma, head and neck, liver or kidney cancer. Material: CD4+ or CD8+ T cells sorted from blood, obtained in a trial of the OX40 agonist ivuxolimab.

The CDR3 reads CASRITQGATGNTIYF. DNA of the CDR3: TGTGCCAGCAGAATAACACAGGGGGCAACTGGAAACACCATATATTTT. The V call is TRBV6-6, the J call TRBJ1-3; 9 bases map to TRBD1. Germline-derived CDR1 and CDR2 are MNHNY and SVGAGI (reference sequence). The J segment lost 2 bases and the V segment lost 6 bases, leaving 8 bases of the junction unmatched. The CDR3 runs 16 residues.